What follows describes a single TCR beta chain. Its antigen is unknown. The CDR3 runs to 17 residues. The germline V gene has CDR1 LNHDA and CDR2 SQIVND (reference sequence). The data originate from a study of CXCR3-negative and CXCR3-positive naive CD8 T cells. General observations from the study: Naive CXCR3-positive cells had TRB CDR3s more hydrophobic than those of CXCR3-negative naive cells.

Libraries of TRB cDNA were made by 5' RACE and carried UMIs. TCRdb processed the 5' RACE reads again and assigns one entry to each CDR3 protein, with no DNA. This sample's table reports about 57,000 distinct CDR3 sequences. The TCR was taken from a human donor in good health. Some clones in this sample may be carry-over from other donors' samples. The specimen sequenced was naive CXCR3+ CD8+ T cells from blood. The sample's subset: CD45RO-CCR7+CD27+CD95- naive CD8+ T cells expressing CXCR3 (TNR3+). The chain links TRBV19 to TRBJ2-2; the TCRdb call, TRBD1, lacks DNA for checking. The CDR3 here is CASRNRTGLANTGELFF. The variable domain in full, completed from reference TRBV19 and TRBJ2-2, reads DGGITQSPKYLFRKEGQNVTLSCEQNLNHDAMYWYRQDPGQGLRLIYYSQIVNDFQKGDIAEGYSVSREKKESFPLTVTSAQKNPTAFYLCASRNRTGLANTGELFFGEGSRLTVL.